The TCR beta chain described here comes from a study of T cell repertoires in cytomegalovirus infection. Study at large: Public TCR beta signatures provided an indication of both CMV infection and a matching HLA type. Study-wide points: In two of eight donors, the top clonotype was HLA-C-restricted CMV-specific. Adding up the frequency of public TCR beta families identified people who carried CMV plus the relevant HLA.

V was shortened by 5 bases and J by 4 bases, with 15 bases between the two germline ends. CDR1 and CDR2 (germline): SEHNR, FQNEAQ (reference sequence). The CDR3 is 15 amino acids. TCRdb reanalysed the reads using MiXCR and keeps one entry per CDR3 protein. In the table there are about 85,000 distinct CDR3 sequences, about 44% of which are singletons. As for this clonotype: Its antigen is unknown.

This chain connects TRBV7-9 to TRBJ1-3, with D unclear. The receptor was isolated from a human donor in good health (CMV status not recorded). Some clones in this sample may be carry-over from other donors' samples. The sequences come from CD8+ T cells from cultured PBMCs, collected from culture after CMV antigen stimulation. The CDR3 DNA reads TGTGCCAGCAGCGCTACGTTGCCCGAGGGAAACACCATATATTTT. Protein product: CASSATLPEGNTIYF.